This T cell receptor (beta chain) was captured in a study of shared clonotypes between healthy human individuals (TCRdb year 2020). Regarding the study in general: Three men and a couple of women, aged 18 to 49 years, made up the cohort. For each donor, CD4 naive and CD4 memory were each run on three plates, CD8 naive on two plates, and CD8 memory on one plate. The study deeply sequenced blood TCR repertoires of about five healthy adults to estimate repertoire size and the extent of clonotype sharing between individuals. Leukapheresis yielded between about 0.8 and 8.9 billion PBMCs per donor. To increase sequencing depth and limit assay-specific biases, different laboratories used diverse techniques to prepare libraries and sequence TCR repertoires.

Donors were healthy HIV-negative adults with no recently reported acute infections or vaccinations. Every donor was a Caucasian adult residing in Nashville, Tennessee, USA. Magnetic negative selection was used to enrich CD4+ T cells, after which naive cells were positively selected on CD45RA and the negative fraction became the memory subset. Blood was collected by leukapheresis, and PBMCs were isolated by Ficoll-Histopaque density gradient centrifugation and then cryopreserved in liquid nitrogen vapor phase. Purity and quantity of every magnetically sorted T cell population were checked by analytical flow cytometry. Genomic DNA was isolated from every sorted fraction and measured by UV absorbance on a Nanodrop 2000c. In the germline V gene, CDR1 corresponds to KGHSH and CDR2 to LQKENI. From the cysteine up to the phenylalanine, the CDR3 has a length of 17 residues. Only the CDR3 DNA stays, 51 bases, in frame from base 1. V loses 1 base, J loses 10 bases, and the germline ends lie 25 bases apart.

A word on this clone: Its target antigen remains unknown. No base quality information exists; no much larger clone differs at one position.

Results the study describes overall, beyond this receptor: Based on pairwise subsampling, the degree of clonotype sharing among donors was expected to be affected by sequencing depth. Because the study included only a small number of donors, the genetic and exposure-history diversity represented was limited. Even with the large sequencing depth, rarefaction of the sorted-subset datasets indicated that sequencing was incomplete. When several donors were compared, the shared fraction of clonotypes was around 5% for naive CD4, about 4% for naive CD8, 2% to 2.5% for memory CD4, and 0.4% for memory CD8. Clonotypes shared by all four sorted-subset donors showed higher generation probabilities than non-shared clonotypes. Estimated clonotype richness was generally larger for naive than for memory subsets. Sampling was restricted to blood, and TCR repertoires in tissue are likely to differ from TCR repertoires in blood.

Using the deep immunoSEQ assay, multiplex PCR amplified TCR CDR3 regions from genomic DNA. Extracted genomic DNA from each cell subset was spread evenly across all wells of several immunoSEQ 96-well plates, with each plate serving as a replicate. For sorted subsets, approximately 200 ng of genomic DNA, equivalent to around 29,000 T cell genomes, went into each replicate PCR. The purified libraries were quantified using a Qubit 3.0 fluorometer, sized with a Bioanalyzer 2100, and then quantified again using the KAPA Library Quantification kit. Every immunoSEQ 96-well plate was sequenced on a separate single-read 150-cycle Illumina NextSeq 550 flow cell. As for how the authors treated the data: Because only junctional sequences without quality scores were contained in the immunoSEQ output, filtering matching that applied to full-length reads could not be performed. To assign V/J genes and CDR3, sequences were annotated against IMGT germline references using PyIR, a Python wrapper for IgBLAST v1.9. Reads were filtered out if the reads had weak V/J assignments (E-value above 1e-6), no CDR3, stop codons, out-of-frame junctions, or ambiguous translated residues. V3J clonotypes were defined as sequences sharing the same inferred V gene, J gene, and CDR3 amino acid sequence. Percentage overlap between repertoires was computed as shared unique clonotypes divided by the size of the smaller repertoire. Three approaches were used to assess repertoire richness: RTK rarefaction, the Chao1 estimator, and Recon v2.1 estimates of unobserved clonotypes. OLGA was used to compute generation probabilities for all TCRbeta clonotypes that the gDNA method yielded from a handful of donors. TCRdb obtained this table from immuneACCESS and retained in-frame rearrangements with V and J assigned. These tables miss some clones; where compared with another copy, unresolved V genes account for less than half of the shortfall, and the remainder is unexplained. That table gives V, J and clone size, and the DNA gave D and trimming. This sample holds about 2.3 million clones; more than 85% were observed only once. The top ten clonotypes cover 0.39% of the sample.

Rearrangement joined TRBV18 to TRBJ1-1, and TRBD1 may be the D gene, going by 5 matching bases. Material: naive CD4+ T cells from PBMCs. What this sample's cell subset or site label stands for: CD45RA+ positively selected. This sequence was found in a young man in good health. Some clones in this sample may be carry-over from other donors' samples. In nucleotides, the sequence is TGTGCCAGCTCACCACGCTCCGGGACGGAGCCTTTGGGTGGAGCTTTCTTT. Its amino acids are CASSPRSGTEPLGGAFF.